This T cell receptor (beta chain) was sequenced during a study of CD4 T cells in relation to SARS-CoV-2 and coronaviruses. Overall study: ViraFEST: roughly ten-day antigen culture of PBMCs, then TCR beta CDR3 sequencing. No peptide or an HIV-1 Nef peptide pool served as negative control. Points from the study as a whole: SARS-CoV-2-driven expansion was significantly weaker in crossreactive than monoreactive clones.

CD4+ T cells from unexposed donors were obtained before the COVID-19 pandemic (2011-2018). CD4+ T cells were isolated from the cells after about nine days of culture. As cell numbers allowed, unexposed-donor CD4+ T cells faced SARS-CoV-2 S/N and four cold-coronavirus spikes. The repertoire was sequenced with immunoSEQ multiplex PCR; TCRdb's copy has only in-frame clones and lacks some. The sample comprises about 21,000 clones, 78% of which are singletons, and under 20% rests with the top ten. In the case of this clone: Its antigen is currently unknown.

This clonotype originated in a human donor in good health. The specimen sequenced was CD4+ T cells from PBMCs, cultured in vitro.

CDR3 sequence (DNA): TGTGCCAGCAGTGAGGGACACGCCGGGCTACTATCCTACGAGCAGTACTTC. The encoded protein is CASSEGHAGLLSYEQYF. V gene TRBV6-1 combines with J gene TRBJ2-7, with D possibly matching TRBD1 (6 bases). Germline-derived CDR1 and CDR2 are MNHNS and SASEGT. This CDR3 comprises 17 residues. V lost 3 bases and J lost 1, with 19 bases in between.